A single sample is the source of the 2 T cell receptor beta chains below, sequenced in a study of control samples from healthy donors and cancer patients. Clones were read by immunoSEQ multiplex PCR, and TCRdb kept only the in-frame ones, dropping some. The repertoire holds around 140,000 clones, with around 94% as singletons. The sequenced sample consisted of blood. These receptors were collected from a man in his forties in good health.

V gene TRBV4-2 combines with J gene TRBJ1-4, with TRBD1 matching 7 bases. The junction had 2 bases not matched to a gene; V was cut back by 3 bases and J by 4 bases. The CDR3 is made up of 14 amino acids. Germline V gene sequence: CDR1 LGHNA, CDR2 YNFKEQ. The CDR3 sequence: CASSQGQINEKLFF. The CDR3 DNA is TGTGCCAGCAGCCAGGGACAGATTAATGAAAAACTGTTTTTT.

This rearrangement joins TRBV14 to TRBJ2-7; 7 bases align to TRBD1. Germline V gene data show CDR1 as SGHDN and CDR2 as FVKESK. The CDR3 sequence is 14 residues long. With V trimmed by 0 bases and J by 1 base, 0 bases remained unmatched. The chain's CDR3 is CASSQETGSYEQYF. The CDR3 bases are TGTGCCAGCAGCCAAGAGACAGGGTCCTACGAGCAGTACTTC.